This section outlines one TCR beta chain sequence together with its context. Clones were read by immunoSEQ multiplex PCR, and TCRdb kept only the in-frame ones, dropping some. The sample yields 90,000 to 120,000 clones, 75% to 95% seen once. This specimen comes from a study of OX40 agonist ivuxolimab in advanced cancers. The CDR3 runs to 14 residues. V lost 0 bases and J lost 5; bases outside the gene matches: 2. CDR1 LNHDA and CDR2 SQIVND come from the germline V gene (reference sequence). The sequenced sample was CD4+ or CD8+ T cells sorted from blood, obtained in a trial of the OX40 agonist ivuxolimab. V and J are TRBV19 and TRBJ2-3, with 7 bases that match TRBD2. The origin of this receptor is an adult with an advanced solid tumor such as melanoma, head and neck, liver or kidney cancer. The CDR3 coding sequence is TGTGCCAGTAGTATAGAAGGGGAGGGAGATACGCAGTATTTT. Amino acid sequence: CASSIEGEGDTQYF.